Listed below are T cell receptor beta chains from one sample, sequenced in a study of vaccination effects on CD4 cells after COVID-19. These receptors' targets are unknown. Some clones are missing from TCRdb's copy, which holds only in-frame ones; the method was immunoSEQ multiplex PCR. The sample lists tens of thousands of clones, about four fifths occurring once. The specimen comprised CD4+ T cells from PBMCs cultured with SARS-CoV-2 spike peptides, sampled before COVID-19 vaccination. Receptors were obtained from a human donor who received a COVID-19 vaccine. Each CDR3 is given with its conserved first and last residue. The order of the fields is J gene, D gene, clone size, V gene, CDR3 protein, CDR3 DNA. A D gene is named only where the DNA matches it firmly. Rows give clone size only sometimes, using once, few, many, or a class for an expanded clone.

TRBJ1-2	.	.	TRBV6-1	CASSELGGTYGYTF	TGTGCCAGCAGTGAATTAGGGGGGACCTATGGCTACACCTTC
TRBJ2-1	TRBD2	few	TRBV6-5	CASSLAGGHNEQFF	TGTGCCAGCAGTCTAGCGGGGGGCCACAATGAGCAGTTCTTC
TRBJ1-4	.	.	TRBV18	CASSPRGREKLFF	TGTGCCAGCTCACCACGGGGTAGGGAAAAACTGTTTTTT
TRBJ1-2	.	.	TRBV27	CASSWSGNYGYTF	TGTGCCAGCAGTTGGAGTGGAAACTATGGCTACACCTTC
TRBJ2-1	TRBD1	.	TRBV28	CASSSRTGSGMSYNEQFF	TGTGCCAGCAGTTCACGGACAGGGTCAGGAATGTCCTACAATGAGCAGTTCTTC
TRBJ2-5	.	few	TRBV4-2	CASSQKGEARGQYF	TGTGCCAGCAGCCAAAAGGGGGAGGCTCGGGGCCAGTACTTC
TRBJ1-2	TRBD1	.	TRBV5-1	CASSVQTGGDYGYTF	TGCGCCAGCAGCGTACAGACAGGGGGCGACTATGGCTACACCTTC
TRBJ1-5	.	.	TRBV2	CASSLRDTPIGNQPQHF	TGTGCCAGCAGTCTACGCGACACCCCAATCGGCAATCAGCCCCAGCATTTT
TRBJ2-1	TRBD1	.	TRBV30	CAWTITRTGGSYNEQFF	TGTGCCTGGACTATAACCCGGACAGGGGGTTCCTACAATGAGCAGTTCTTC
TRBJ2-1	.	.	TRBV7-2	CASSLERAPYNEQFF	TGTGCCAGCAGCTTAGAGCGGGCCCCCTACAATGAGCAGTTCTTC
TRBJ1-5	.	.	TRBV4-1	CASSPDSYNQPQHF	TGCGCCAGCAGCCCTGACAGTTACAATCAGCCCCAGCATTTT